This section outlines one T cell receptor (beta chain) sequence together with its context. The specificity of this receptor is unknown. The input lacks base qualities; no much larger clone sits a single base away. The entry originates in a study of blood T cell repertoires in COVID-19 (dated by TCRdb to 2018 to 2021). For the study in its entirety: Samples from collaborators originated in the United States, Italy and Spain and spanned both the acute and convalescent phases of COVID-19. The dataset comprised deeply sampled blood TCRbeta repertoires from subjects exposed to, actively infected with, or recovered from COVID-19. Samples were obtained from the ongoing ImmuneRACE study (first 160 participants) and from 1,254 subjects provided by 6 global collaborators. The prospective study material was composed of cDNA or gDNA derived from T cells, B-cell-depleted T cells, or PBMCs. Where available, HLA class I and class II types were taken from metadata supplied by the sample provider and were not determined by assay-based typing. The repertoires were released in a freely available public database meant as a resource for research on the immune response to SARS-CoV-2. The sample metadata nearly always contained a de-identified subject ID, COVID-19 status, age in years and sex.

V gives up 4 bases and J gives up 2 bases, and the segment between their germline ends measures 36 bases. The CDR3 goes from the cysteine to the phenylalanine over 23 residues. Kept here is only the CDR3 DNA, which spans 69 bases and is read in frame from base 1. TCRbeta CDR3 regions were amplified from genomic DNA by means of the immunoSEQ Assay, a bias-controlled multiplex PCR. The original methods were these. Within the assay, amplification of reference gene primers was used to estimate how many nucleated cells each sample contained. To quantify the absolute abundance of each unique TCRbeta CDR3 rearrangement, sequence reads were collapsed and filtered. For each sample, productive Simpson clonality was calculated as the square root of Simpson's diversity index over productive rearrangements. Drawn from immuneACCESS, this table holds only the in-frame rearrangements with V and J called that TCRdb kept. Clones are partly lost; checked studies trace under half to an unresolved V gene and leave the rest unexplained. The V and J calls and clone size are taken from that table; D and trimming were inferred from the DNA. For this sample there are around 250,000 clones; around 93% appear just once. The ten top clones hold 1% to 1.5% of the sample.

Paper-wide results and their limitations: The amount of clinical and demographic metadata varied by source and participant and was provided uncurated.

Participants in the prospective study were aged about 18 to 95 years, lived in 20 to 25 United States geographic areas, and enrolled through a virtual design. To assign participants to cohorts, the prospective study relied on clinical history that participants themselves reported in a screening survey and a study questionnaire. In the prospective study, whole blood, serum and a nasopharyngeal or oropharyngeal swab were collected from each participant by mobile phlebotomists. Over an approximately 2-month period, participants in the prospective study had the option of providing additional blood draws and questionnaires. Before DNA extraction, blood samples from the prospective study were shipped at room temperature or frozen.

The TCR sequence derives from a human donor in a cohort exposed to, infected with or recovered from COVID-19 (not recorded which). The donor label of this sample is uncertain. This sequence uses TRBV23-1 and TRBJ2-4; perhaps TRBD2 is the D gene, with 6 bases matching. TRBV23-1 is flagged as an ORF with uncertain function. The sequencing input was PBMCs or T cells enriched from blood (not recorded which). The CDR3: CASSPVGHRGGFIGPKPKNIQYF. The DNA reads TGCGCCAGCAGTCCCGTGGGGCATAGGGGAGGATTCATAGGGCCAAAACCCAAAAACATTCAGTACTTC.